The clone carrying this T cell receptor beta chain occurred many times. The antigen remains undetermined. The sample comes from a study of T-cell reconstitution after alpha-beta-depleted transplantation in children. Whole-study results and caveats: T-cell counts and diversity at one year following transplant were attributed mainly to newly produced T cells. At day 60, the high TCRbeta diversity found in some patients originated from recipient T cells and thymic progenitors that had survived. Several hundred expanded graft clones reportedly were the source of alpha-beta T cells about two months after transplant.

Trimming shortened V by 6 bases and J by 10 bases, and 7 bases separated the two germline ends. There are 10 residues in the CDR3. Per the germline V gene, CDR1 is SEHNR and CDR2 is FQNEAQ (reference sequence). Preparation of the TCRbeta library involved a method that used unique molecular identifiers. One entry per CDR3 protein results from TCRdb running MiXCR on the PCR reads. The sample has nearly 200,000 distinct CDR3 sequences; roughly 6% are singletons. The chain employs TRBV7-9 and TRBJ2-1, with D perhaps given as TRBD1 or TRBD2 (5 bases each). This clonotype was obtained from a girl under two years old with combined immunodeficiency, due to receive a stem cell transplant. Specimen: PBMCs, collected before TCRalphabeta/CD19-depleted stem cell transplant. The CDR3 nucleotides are TGTGCCAGCAGGGGGGTCGAGCAGTTCTTC. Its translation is CASRGVEQFF.